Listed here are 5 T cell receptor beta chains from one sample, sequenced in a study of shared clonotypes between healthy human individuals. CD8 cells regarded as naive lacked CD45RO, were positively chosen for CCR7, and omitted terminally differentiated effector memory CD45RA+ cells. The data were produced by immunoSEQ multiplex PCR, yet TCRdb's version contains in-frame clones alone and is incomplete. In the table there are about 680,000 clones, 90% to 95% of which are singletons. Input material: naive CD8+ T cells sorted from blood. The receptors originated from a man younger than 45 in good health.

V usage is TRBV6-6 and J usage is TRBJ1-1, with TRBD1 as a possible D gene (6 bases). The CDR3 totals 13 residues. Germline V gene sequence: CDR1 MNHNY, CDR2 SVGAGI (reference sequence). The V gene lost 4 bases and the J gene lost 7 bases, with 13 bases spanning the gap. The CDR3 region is CASSSQGIVEAFF. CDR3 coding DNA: TGTGCCAGCAGTTCCCAGGGGATCGTTGAAGCTTTCTTT.

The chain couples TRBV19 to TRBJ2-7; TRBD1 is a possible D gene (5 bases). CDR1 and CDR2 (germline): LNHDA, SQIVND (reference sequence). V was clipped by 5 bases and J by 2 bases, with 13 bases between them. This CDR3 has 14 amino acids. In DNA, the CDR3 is TGTGCCAGTAGTTGGGGCAGGGTACCCTACGAGCAGTACTTC. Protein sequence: CASSWGRVPYEQYF.

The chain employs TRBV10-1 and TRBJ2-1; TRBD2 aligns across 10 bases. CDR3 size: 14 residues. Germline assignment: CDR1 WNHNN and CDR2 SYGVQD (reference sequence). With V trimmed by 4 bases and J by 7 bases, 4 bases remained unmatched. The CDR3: CASSALAGDNEQFF. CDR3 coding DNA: TGCGCCAGCAGTGCCCTAGCGGGAGATAATGAGCAGTTCTTC.

CDR3 sequence reads: CASSQSRTGLAGPNEQFF. The CDR3 nucleotides read TGTGCCAGCAGCCAGAGTCGGACGGGACTAGCGGGACCCAATGAGCAGTTCTTC. V gene TRBV27 combines with J gene TRBJ2-1, with 13 nucleotides matching TRBD2. The CDR3 consists of 18 residues. The trim removed 6 bases at V and 6 bases at J, leaving 14 bases unmatched. The germline gives CDR1 MNHEY, CDR2 SMNVEV (reference sequence).

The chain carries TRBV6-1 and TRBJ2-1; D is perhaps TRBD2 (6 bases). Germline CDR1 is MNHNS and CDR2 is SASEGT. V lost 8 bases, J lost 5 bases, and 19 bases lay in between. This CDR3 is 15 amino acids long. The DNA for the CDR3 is TGTGCCAGCCGCTGGGAAAGGAGGGGCCACAATGAGCAGTTCTTC. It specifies CASRWERRGHNEQFF.